The 21 T cell receptor beta chains below come from one sample, sequenced in a study of blood T cell repertoires in COVID-19. The protocol was immunoSEQ multiplex PCR, while the TCRdb copy is restricted to in-frame clones and leaves out a portion. The sample includes 390,000 or so clones, 86% of them seen just once. Sequencing used peripheral blood. Receptor source: a woman in her twenties or thirties with active or convalescent COVID-19.

The chain couples TRBV27 to TRBJ2-1, with 12 bases matching TRBD2. Germline CDR1 and CDR2: MNHEY and SMNVEV (reference sequence). This CDR3 contains 16 residues. J was trimmed by 9 bases and V by 2 bases; bases with no gene match: 8. This CDR3 is CASSLDPSGGAIEQFF. The DNA for the CDR3 is TGTGCCAGCAGTTTAGACCCTAGCGGGGGGGCGATTGAGCAGTTCTTC.

This chain uses TRBV6-5 with TRBJ1-3; D ambiguous. The CDR3 has 15 amino acids. The V and J ends lost 8 bases and 1 base respectively, with 15 bases between them. CDR1 is MNHEY, CDR2 SVGAGI, per germline. The CDR3 coding sequence is TGTGCCAGCCAAGCACGACTGACTTCTGGAAACACCATATATTTT. Its protein product is CASQARLTSGNTIYF.

V usage is TRBV29-1 and J usage is TRBJ1-4; D unclear. V was shortened by 6 bases and J by 0 bases, with 8 bases between the two germline ends. This CDR3 comprises 13 residues. Germline values: CDR1 SQVTM, CDR2 ANQGSEA. The CDR3 protein is CSVSETTNEKLFF. DNA for the CDR3: TGCAGCGTGTCAGAAACAACTAATGAAAAACTGTTTTTT.

J is TRBJ1-1 and V is TRBV2; TRBD1 aligns across 11 bases. This CDR3 contains 15 residues. V shed 9 bases and J 0 bases; nucleotides not matched to a gene: 6. In germline, CDR1 is SNHLY, CDR2 FYNNEI. The CDR3 sequence: CARTGTGGMNTEAFF. The CDR3 DNA reads TGTGCCAGGACGGGGACAGGGGGGATGAACACTGAAGCTTTCTTT.

The chain uses TRBV5-1 and TRBJ2-7, with 8 bases identical to TRBD1. V was pared by 4 bases and J by 3 bases, with 9 bases of the junction left unmatched. The germline V gene has CDR1 SGHRS and CDR2 YFSETQ. The CDR3 is made up of 15 amino acids. CDR3 sequence: CASSPTGESVYEQYF. DNA of the CDR3: TGCGCCAGCAGCCCGACAGGGGAAAGCGTCTACGAGCAGTACTTC.

V gene TRBV9 combines with J gene TRBJ2-1; 10 nucleotides align to TRBD2. After removal of 1 base from V and 2 bases from J, the junction contained 6 bases not matched to a gene. The germline V gene has CDR1 SGDLS and CDR2 YYNGEE. The CDR3 has 17 residues. The CDR3 loop reads CASSVTPSGSAYNEQFF. Written as DNA, the CDR3 is TGTGCCAGCAGCGTAACCCCTAGCGGGAGCGCCTACAATGAGCAGTTCTTC.

The chain links TRBV5-4 to TRBJ2-1, with 10 nucleotides matching TRBD2. Germline V gene data show CDR1 as SGHNT and CDR2 as YYREEE (reference sequence). Trimming cost V 4 bases and J 6 bases; bases outside gene matches: 10. This CDR3 region has 16 residues. CDR3 amino acids: CASSLQRGGSFNEQFF. The CDR3 bases are TGTGCCAGCAGCCTACAGCGGGGGGGGAGTTTCAATGAGCAGTTCTTC.

The gene calls are TRBV10-2 and TRBJ1-2; D might be TRBD1 (6 bases). The germline CDR1 and CDR2 sequences are WSHSY and SAAADI. Trimming removed 4 bases from V and 1 base from J, with 7 bases in between. This CDR3 comprises 13 residues. CDR3 nucleotides: TGCGCCAGCAGTGGGGACATTAACTATGGCTACACCTTC. This sequence encodes CASSGDINYGYTF.

The CDR3 sequence is CASSDSKEAADTQYF. The CDR3 DNA reads as TGTGCCAGCAGTGACTCTAAAGAAGCAGCGGATACGCAGTATTTT. The chain recombines TRBV6-4 with TRBJ2-3, with D uncertain. Trimming removed 0 bases at V and 6 bases at J, with 13 bases between. Germline V gene sequence: CDR1 MRHNA, CDR2 SNTAGT. This CDR3 has 15 amino acids.

The V and J genes are TRBV6-9 and TRBJ2-7; 7 nucleotides match TRBD1. The CDR3 runs 15 residues. V shed 7 bases and J 3 bases; nucleotides not matched to a gene: 12. Germline assignment: CDR1 MNHGY and CDR2 SVAAGI. For the CDR3, the DNA is TGTGCCAGCAAGACCGGACAGGAAAATCGCTACGAGCAGTACTTC. Residues: CASKTGQENRYEQYF.

V usage is TRBV7-6 and J usage is TRBJ2-7, with 10 bases lining up with TRBD1. Losses at the gene ends were 6 bases for V and 6 bases for J; bases not matched to a gene: 8. The germline gives CDR1 SGHVS, CDR2 FNYEAQ. The CDR3 extends over 14 amino acids. CDR3 coding DNA: TGTGCCAGCAGGTCGGGACAGGGGTACGGCGAGCAGTACTTC. This encodes CASRSGQGYGEQYF.

V and J are TRBV10-1 and TRBJ2-5; 11 nucleotides line up with TRBD1. Germline values: CDR1 WNHNN, CDR2 SYGVQD (reference sequence). The junction had 2 bases not matched to a gene; V was cut back by 4 bases and J by 4 bases. The CDR3 runs 14 residues. The CDR3 coding sequence is TGCGCCAGCAGTGGGGGGACAGGGGGAGAGACCCAGTACTTC. This translates into CASSGGTGGETQYF.

In DNA, the CDR3 is TGTGCCAGCAGCTTAATGACCTCCGGGGGAAACTATGGCTACACCTTC. Encoded protein: CASSLMTSGGNYGYTF. The rearrangement uses TRBV5-8 and TRBJ1-2; a weak D match, TRBD1 (5 bases). The V gene lost 2 bases and the J gene lost 2 bases, with 16 bases spanning the gap. The CDR3 loop spans 16 amino acids. The germline CDR1 and CDR2 sequences are SGHTS and YDEGEE.

V and J are TRBV12-2 and TRBJ1-3; TRBD1, as called in the table, went unchecked against the DNA. TRBV12-2 is given as a pseudogene. CDR3 length equals 16 residues. The DNA of the CDR3 is TGTGCAAGTCGCACCCGGGACAGTCTCCCTGGAAACACCATATATTTT. This codes for CASRTRDSLPGNTIYF.

The chain has TRBV29-1 and TRBJ2-1; 8 nucleotides match TRBD1. The V segment lost 7 bases and the J segment 6 bases; nucleotides outside the gene matches: 11. CDR1 and CDR2 (germline): SQVTM, ANQGSEA. The CDR3 loop spans 14 amino acids. CDR3 loop: CSAEARGRSNEQFF. The CDR3 DNA is TGCAGCGCTGAGGCCAGGGGGCGCAGCAATGAGCAGTTCTTC.

The chain joins TRBV5-1 to TRBJ2-7, with unresolved D. The V gene's germline CDR1 is SGHRS and CDR2 YFSETQ. V lost 1 base and J lost 2, with 7 bases in between. The CDR3 contains 13 residues. The CDR3 region is CASSLTPTYEQYF. For the CDR3, the DNA is TGCGCCAGCAGCTTGACACCGACCTACGAGCAGTACTTC.

On this clone: At one of its ends the junction is not consistent with the germline gene, which may arise from a read error. The chain couples TRBV6-1 to TRBJ2-1; 8 positions match TRBD2. Germline V gene lookup returns CDR1 MNHNS and CDR2 SASEGT. The CDR3 runs 15 residues. CDR3 DNA sequence: TGTGCCAGCCGTGAAGACGGGAGGGCCTACAATGAGCAGTTCTTC. Translation gives CASREDGRAYNEQFF.

This chain links TRBV6-1 with TRBJ1-5; no reliable D call. Trimming shortened V by 2 bases and J by 4 bases, and 9 bases separated the two germline ends. CDR3 length equals 14 residues. Germline loops: CDR1 MNHNS, CDR2 SASEGT. CDR3 sequence reads: CASSESGDNQPQHF. CDR3 sequence (DNA): TGTGCCAGCAGTGAATCCGGGGATAATCAGCCCCAGCATTTT.

The genes are TRBV7-2 and TRBJ2-7; D might be TRBD1 (5 bases). With 4 bases removed from V and 0 bases from J, the gap between germline ends came to 7 bases. The CDR3 spans 13 residues. Germline CDR1 SGHTA, CDR2 FQGNSA. The DNA of the CDR3 is TGTGCCAGCAGCTCGACAGCCTCCTACGAGCAGTACTTC. It is translated as CASSSTASYEQYF.

The chain couples TRBV27 to TRBJ1-6, with 7 bases that match TRBD1. The V and J ends lost 8 bases and 13 bases, in that order; junction bases with no gene match: 8. The CDR3 loop spans 12 amino acids. Germline V gene data show CDR1 as MNHEY and CDR2 as SMNVEV (reference sequence). CDR3 coding DNA: TGTGCCAGCGGACAGGCCGGGACTCCCCTCCACTTT. Translating it yields CASGQAGTPLHF.

Only one count was recorded for this clone. This chain uses TRBV27 with TRBJ1-4; D is undetermined. CDR1 is MNHEY, CDR2 SMNVEV, per germline (reference sequence). The CDR3 length is 13 residues. Between the trimmed V and J ends, which lost 2 bases and 7 bases, there was a span of 8 bases. As DNA, the CDR3 is TGTGCCAGCAGTTTACTGCTAACTGAAAAACTGTTTTTT. It translates to CASSLLLTEKLFF.